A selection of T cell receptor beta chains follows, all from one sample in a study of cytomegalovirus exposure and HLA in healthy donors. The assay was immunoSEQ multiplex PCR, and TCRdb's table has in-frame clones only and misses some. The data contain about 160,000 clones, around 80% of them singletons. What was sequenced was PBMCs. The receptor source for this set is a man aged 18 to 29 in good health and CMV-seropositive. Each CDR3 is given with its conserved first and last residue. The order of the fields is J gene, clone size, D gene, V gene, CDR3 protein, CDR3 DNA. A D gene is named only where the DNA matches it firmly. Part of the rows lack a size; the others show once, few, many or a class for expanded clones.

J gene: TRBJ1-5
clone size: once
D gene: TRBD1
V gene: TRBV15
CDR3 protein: CATSNDRVVKPQHF
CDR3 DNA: TGTGCCACCAGCAACGACAGGGTGGTGAAGCCCCAGCATTTT

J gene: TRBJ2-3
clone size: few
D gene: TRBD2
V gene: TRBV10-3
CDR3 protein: CAISESIHLAGADTQYF
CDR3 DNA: TGTGCCATCAGTGAGTCTATTCACCTAGCGGGAGCAGATACGCAGTATTTT

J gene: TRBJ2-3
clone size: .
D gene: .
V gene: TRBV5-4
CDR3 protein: CASSLDNPRTDTQYF
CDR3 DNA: TGTGCCAGCAGCTTGGATAATCCGAGAACAGATACGCAGTATTTT

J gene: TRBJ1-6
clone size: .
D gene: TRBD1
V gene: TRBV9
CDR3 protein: CASGGGEYNSPLHF
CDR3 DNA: TGTGCCAGCGGAGGGGGCGAGTATAATTCACCCCTCCACTTT

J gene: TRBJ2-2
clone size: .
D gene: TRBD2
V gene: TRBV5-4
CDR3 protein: CASSVLAGDTGELFF
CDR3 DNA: TGTGCCAGCAGCGTCCTAGCGGGGGACACCGGGGAGCTGTTTTTT

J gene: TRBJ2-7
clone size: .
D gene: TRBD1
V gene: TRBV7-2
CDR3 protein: CASSLVGTGGLYEQYF
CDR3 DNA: TGTGCCAGCAGCTTAGTAGGGACAGGGGGACTGTACGAGCAGTACTTC

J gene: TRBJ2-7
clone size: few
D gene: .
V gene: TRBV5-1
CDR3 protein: CASSLKQGLLYEQYF
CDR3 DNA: TGCGCCAGCAGCTTGAAACAGGGCCTCCTCTACGAGCAGTACTTC

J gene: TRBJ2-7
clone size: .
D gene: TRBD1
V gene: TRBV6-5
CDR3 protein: CASSSMRTGPSYEQYF
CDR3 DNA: TGTGCCAGCAGTTCGATGCGGACAGGTCCCTCCTACGAGCAGTACTTC

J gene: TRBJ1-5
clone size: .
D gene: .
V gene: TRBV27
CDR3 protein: CASSLTYDRIGNQPQHF
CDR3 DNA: TGTGCCAGCAGTTTAACCTACGACAGGATTGGGAATCAGCCCCAGCATTTT

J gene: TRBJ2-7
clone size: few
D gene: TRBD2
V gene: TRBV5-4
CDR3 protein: CASSIGLAETYEQYF
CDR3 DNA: TGTGCCAGCAGTATCGGACTAGCGGAAACCTACGAGCAGTACTTC

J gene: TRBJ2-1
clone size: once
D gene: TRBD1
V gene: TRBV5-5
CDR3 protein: CASSLPGQYNEQFF
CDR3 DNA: TGTGCCAGCAGCCTGCCGGGACAGTACAATGAGCAGTTCTTC

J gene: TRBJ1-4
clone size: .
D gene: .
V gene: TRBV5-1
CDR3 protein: CASSLAPNEKLFF
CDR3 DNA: TGCGCCAGCAGCTTGGCCCCGAATGAAAAACTGTTTTTT

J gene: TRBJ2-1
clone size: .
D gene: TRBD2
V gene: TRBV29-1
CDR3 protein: CSVIRDYNYNEQFF
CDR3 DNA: TGCAGCGTAATCCGGGACTACAACTACAATGAGCAGTTCTTC

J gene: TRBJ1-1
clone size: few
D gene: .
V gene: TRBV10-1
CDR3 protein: CASSDSTSRTEAFF
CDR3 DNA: TGCGCCAGCAGTGACTCGACTAGCCGAACTGAAGCTTTCTTT

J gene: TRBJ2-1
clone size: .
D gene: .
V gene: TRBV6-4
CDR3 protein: CASSGSRRQNNEQFF
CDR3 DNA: TGTGCCAGCAGTGGAAGCCGGAGGCAAAACAATGAGCAGTTCTTC

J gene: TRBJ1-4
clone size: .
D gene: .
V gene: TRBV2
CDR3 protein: CASSVELTGEKLFF
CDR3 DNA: TGTGCCAGCAGTGTAGAGCTCACAGGAGAAAAACTGTTTTTT

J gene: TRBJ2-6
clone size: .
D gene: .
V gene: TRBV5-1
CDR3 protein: CASSSQVSGANVLTF
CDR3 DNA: TGCGCCAGCAGCTCACAGGTCTCTGGGGCCAACGTCCTGACTTTC

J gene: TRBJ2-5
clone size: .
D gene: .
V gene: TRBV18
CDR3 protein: CASSESPRETQYF
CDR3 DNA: TGTGCCAGCTCAGAGAGTCCCCGGGAGACCCAGTACTTC

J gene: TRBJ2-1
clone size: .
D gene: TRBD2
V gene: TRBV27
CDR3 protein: CASASGRAGEQFF
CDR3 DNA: TGTGCCAGCGCTAGCGGGAGGGCCGGTGAGCAGTTCTTC

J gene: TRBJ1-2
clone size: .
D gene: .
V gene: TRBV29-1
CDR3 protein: CSVESPGERYGYTF
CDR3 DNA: TGCAGCGTTGAGTCTCCCGGAGAGCGCTATGGCTACACCTTC

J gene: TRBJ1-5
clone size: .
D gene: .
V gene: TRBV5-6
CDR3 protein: CASSLFPTNNQPQHF
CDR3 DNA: TGTGCCAGCAGCTTGTTTCCTACCAATAATCAGCCCCAGCATTTT

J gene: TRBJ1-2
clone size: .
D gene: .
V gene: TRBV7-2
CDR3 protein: CASSRAGLYGYTF
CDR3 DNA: TGTGCCAGCAGCCGGGCGGGGCTCTATGGCTACACCTTC

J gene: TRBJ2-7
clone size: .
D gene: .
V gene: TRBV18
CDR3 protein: CASSPPYVRAYEQYF
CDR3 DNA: TGTGCCAGCTCACCACCGTACGTCAGGGCCTACGAGCAGTACTTC

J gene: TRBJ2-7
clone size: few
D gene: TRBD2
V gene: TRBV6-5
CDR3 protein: CASYLRREVSYEQYF
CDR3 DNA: TGTGCCAGCTACTTGAGGCGGGAGGTATCCTACGAGCAGTACTTC

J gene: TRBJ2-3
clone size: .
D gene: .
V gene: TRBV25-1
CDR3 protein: CASREKILTDTQYF
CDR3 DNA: TGTGCCAGCAGAGAAAAGATTCTAACAGATACGCAGTATTTT

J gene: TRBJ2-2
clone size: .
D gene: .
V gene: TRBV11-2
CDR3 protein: CASSPGAQVRRTGELFF
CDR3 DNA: TGTGCCAGCAGCCCAGGGGCACAGGTCCGTCGCACCGGGGAGCTGTTTTTT

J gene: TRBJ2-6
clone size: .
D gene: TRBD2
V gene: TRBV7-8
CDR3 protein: CASSPPSGGSSGANVLTF
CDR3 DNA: TGTGCCAGCAGCCCCCCGTCTGGCGGGAGCTCTGGGGCCAACGTCCTGACTTTC

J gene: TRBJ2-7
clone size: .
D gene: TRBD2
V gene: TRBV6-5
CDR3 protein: CASSYLAGEYEQYF
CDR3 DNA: TGTGCCAGCAGTTATCTAGCGGGAGAGTACGAGCAGTACTTC

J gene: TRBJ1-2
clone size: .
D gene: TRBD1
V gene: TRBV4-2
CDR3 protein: CASSQGGQGDGYTF
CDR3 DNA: TGTGCCAGCAGCCAAGGCGGACAGGGGGATGGCTACACCTTC

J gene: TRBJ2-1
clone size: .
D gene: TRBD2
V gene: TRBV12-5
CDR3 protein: CASGWAGTSGVPSSYNEQFF
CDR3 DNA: TGTGCTAGTGGTTGGGCCGGGACTAGCGGGGTCCCTAGCTCCTACAATGAGCAGTTCTTC

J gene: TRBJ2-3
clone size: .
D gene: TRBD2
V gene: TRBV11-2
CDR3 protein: CASSGTSGSITDTQYF
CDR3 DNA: TGTGCCAGCAGCGGGACTAGCGGGAGTATTACAGATACGCAGTATTTT

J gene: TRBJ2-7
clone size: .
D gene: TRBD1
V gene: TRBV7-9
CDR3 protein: CASSFPGQGYEQYF
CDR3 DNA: TGTGCCAGCAGCTTTCCGGGACAGGGCTACGAGCAGTACTTC

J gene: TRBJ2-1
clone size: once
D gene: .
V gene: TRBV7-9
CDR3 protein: CASSLERTVNEQFF
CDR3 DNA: TGTGCCAGCAGCTTAGAGAGGACAGTCAATGAGCAGTTCTTC

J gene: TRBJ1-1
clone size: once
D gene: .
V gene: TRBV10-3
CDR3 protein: CAINKGKGDTEAFF
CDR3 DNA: TGTGCCATCAATAAAGGGAAAGGGGACACTGAAGCTTTCTTT

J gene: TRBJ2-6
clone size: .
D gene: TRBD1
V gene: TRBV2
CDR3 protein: CASSPRDRTLSGANVLTF
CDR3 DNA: TGTGCCAGCAGCCCCAGGGACAGGACCCTCTCTGGGGCCAACGTCCTGACTTTC

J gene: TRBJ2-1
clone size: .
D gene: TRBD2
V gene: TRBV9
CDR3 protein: CASSVVASGGYNEQFF
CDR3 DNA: TGTGCCAGCAGCGTAGTGGCTAGCGGGGGTTACAATGAGCAGTTCTTC

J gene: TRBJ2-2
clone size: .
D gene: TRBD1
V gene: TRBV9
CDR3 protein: CASSGQGATGELFF
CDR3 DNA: TGTGCCAGCAGCGGACAGGGGGCGACCGGGGAGCTGTTTTTT

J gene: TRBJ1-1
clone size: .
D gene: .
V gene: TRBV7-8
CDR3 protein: CASSLAVGARAFF
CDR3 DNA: TGTGCCAGCAGTTTAGCAGTCGGTGCCAGGGCTTTCTTT

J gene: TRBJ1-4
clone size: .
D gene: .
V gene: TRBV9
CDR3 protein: CASSSGGYTTNEKLFF
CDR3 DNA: TGTGCCAGCAGCTCTGGAGGGTACACGACTAATGAAAAACTGTTTTTT

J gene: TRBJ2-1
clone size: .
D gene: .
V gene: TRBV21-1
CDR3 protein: CASSPPWRASYNEQFF
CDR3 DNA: TGTGCCAGCAGCCCGCCTTGGCGGGCCTCCTACAATGAGCAGTTCTTC

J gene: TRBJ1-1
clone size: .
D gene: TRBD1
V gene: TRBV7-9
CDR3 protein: CASSYLQGQGNTEAFF
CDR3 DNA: TGTGCCAGCAGCTACCTACAGGGGCAAGGGAACACTGAAGCTTTCTTT

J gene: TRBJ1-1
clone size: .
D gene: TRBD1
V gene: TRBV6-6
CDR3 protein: CASRGGSSTEAFF
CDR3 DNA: TGTGCCAGCAGAGGGGGCAGTAGCACTGAAGCTTTCTTT

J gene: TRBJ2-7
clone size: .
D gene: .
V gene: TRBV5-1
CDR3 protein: CASSLFPASGEQYF
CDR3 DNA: TGCGCCAGCAGCTTGTTCCCGGCTTCGGGCGAGCAGTACTTC

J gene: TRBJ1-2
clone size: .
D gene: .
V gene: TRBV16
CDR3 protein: CASSFNEGEGYTF
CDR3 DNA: TGTGCCAGCAGCTTTAACGAGGGTGAGGGCTACACCTTC

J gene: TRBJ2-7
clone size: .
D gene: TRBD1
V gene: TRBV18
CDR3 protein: CASSLTGGDEQYF
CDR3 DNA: TGTGCCAGCTCCCTCACAGGGGGCGACGAGCAGTACTTC

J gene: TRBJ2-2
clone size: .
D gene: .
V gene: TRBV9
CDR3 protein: CASSLNRLAGDGELFF
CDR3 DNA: TGTGCCAGCAGCCTGAACAGATTGGCAGGGGACGGGGAGCTGTTTTTT

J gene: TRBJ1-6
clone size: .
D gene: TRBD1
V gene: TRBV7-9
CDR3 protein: CASSSGQGNNSPLHF
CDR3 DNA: TGTGCCAGCAGCTCCGGACAGGGGAACAATTCACCCCTCCACTTT

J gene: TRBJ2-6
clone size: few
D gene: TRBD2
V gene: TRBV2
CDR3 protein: CASGREGTGANGLTF
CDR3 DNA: TGTGCCAGCGGGCGGGAGGGCACTGGGGCCAACGGCCTGACTTTC

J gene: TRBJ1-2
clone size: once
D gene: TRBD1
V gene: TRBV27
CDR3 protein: CASSLGTAYGYTF
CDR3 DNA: TGTGCCAGCAGTTTAGGGACAGCTTATGGCTACACCTTC

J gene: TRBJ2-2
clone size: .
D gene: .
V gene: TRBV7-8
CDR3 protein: CASSLVTLGRANTGELFF
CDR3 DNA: TGTGCCAGCAGCTTAGTTACATTGGGGCGCGCGAACACCGGGGAGCTGTTTTTT

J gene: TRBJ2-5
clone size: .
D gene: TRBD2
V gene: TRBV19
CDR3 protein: CASSIGGTPKETQYF
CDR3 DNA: TGTGCCAGTAGTATCGGGGGGACCCCAAAAGAGACCCAGTACTTC

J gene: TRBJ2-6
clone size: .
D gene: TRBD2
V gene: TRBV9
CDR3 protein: CASGVGTSVGANVLTF
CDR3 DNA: TGTGCCAGCGGAGTCGGGACTAGCGTTGGGGCCAACGTCCTGACTTTC

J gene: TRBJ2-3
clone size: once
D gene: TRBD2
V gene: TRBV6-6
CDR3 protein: CASSLASGDTDTQYF
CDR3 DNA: TGTGCCAGCAGTTTGGCTAGCGGAGACACAGATACGCAGTATTTT